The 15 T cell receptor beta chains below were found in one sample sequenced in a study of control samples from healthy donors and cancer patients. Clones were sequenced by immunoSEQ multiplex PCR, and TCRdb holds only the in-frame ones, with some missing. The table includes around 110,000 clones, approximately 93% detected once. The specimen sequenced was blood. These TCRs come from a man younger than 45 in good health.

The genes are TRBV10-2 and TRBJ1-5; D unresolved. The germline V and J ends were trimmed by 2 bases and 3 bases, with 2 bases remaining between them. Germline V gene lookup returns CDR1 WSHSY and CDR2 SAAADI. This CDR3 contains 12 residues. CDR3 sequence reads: CASSEANQPQHF. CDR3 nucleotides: TGCGCCAGCAGTGAGGCCAATCAGCCCCAGCATTTT.

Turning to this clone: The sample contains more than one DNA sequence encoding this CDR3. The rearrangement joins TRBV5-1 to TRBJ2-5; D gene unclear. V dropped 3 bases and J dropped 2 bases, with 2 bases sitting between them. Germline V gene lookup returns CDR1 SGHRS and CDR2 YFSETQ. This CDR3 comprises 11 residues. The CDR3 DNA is TGCGCCAGCAGCTCTCAAGAGACCCAGTACTTC. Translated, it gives CASSSQETQYF.

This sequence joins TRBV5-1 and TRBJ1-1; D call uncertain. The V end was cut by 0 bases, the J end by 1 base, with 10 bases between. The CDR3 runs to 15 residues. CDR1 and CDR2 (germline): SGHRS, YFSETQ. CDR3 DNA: TGCGCCAGCAGCTTGGACCCCGAGGGGAACACTGAAGCTTTCTTT. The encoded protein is CASSLDPEGNTEAFF. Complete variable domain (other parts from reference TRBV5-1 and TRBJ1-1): KAGVTQTPRYLIKTRGQQVTLSCSPISGHRSVSWYQQTPGQGLQFLFEYFSETQRNKGNFPGRFSGRQFSNSRSEMNVSTLELGDSALYLCASSLDPEGNTEAFFGQGTRLTVV.

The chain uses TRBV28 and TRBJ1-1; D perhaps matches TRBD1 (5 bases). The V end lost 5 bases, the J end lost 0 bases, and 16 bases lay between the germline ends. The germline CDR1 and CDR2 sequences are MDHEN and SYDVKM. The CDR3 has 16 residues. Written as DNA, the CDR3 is TGTGCCAGCAGTCAGCGGACAATCGTTATGAACACTGAAGCTTTCTTT. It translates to CASSQRTIVMNTEAFF.

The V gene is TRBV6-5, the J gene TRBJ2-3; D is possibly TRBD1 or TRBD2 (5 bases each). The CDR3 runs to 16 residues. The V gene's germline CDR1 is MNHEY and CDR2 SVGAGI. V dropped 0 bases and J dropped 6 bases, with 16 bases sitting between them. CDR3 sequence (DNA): TGTGCCAGCAGTTACTCCTATGGGACGGAAGAGGATACGCAGTATTTT. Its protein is CASSYSYGTEEDTQYF.

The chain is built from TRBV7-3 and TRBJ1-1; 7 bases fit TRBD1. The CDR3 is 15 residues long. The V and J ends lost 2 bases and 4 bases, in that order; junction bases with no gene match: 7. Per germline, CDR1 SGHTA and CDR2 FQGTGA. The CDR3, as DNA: TGTGCCAGCAGCTTAGAAGGGGGCCGGGGCACTGAAGCTTTCTTT. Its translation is CASSLEGGRGTEAFF.

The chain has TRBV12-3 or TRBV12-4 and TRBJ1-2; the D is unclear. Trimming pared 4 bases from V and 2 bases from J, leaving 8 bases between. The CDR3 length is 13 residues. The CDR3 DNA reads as TGTGCCAGCAGTTCGCCGGGAAACTATGGCTACACCTTC. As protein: CASSSPGNYGYTF.

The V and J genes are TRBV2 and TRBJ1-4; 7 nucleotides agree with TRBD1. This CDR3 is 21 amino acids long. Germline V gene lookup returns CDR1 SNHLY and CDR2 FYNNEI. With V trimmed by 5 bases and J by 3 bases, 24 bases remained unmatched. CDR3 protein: CASSFPTPGTATGGANEKLFF. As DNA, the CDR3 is TGTGCCAGCAGTTTTCCGACACCAGGGACAGCGACGGGTGGGGCTAATGAAAAACTGTTTTTT.

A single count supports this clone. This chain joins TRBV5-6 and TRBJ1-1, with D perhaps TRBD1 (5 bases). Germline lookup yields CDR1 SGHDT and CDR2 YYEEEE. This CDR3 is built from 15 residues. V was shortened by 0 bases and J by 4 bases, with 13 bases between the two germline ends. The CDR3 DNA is TGTGCCAGCAGCTTGGTCGGGCAGGGATTCACTGAAGCTTTCTTT. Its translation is CASSLVGQGFTEAFF.

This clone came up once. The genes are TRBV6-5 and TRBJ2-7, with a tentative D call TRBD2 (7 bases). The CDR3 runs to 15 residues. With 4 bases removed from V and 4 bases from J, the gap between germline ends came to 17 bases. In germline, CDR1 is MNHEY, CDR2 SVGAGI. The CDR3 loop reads CASSFEGGAIYEQYF. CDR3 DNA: TGTGCCAGCAGTTTCGAAGGGGGGGCGATTTACGAGCAGTACTTC.

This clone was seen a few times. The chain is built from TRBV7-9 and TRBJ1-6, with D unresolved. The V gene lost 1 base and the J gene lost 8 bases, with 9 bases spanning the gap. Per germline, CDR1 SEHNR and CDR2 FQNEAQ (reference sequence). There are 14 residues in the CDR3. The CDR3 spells CASSLEAKHSPLHF. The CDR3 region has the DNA TGTGCCAGCAGCTTAGAGGCAAAACATTCACCCCTCCACTTT.

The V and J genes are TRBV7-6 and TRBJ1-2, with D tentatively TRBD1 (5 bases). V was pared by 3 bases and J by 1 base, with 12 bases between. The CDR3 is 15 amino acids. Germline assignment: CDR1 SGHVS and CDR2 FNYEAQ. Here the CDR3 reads CASSLEGANNYGYTF. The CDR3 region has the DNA TGTGCCAGCAGCTTGGAAGGGGCGAATAACTATGGCTACACCTTC.

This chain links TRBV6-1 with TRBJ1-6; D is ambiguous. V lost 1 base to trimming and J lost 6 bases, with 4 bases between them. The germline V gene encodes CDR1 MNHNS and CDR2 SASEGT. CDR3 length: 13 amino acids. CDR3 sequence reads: CASSEDFNSPLHF. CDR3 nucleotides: TGTGCCAGCAGTGAAGACTTTAATTCACCCCTCCACTTT.

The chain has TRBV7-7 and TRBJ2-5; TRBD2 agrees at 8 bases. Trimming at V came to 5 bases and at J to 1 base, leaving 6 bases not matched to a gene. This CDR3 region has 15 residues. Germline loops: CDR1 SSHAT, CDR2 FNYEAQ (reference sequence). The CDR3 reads CASSPGSGVQETQYF. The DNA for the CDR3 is TGTGCCAGCAGCCCTGGTAGCGGGGTCCAAGAGACCCAGTACTTC.

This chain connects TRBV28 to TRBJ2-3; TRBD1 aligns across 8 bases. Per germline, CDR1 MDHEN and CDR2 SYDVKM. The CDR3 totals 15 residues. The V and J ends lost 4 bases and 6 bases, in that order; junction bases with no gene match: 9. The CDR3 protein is CASSWETGVEDTQYF. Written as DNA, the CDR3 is TGTGCCAGCAGTTGGGAGACAGGGGTGGAGGATACGCAGTATTTT.